This passage covers 19 T cell receptor beta chains from one sample sequenced in a study of OX40 agonist ivuxolimab in advanced cancers. Generated by immunoSEQ multiplex PCR, the TCRdb table keeps only in-frame clones and is missing some. The sample has about 78,000 clones; around 90% are singletons. Sequencing used CD4+ or CD8+ T cells sorted from blood, obtained in a trial of the OX40 agonist ivuxolimab. These receptors were collected from an adult with an advanced solid tumor such as melanoma, head and neck, liver or kidney cancer.

The rearrangement joins TRBV7-2 to TRBJ2-7, with 8 bases lining up with TRBD1. The CDR3 extends over 15 amino acids. V was clipped by 1 base and J by 2 bases; unmatched bases: 4. In germline, CDR1 is SGHTA, CDR2 FQGNSA. The CDR3 spells CASSLESRGPYEQYF. The CDR3 bases are TGTGCCAGCAGCTTAGAATCCAGGGGGCCCTACGAGCAGTACTTC.

The chain recombines TRBV18 with TRBJ1-3; TRBD1 agrees at 7 bases. Germline CDR1 reads KGHSH; CDR2 reads LQKENI. Losses at the gene ends were 3 bases for V and 3 bases for J; bases not matched to a gene: 2. The CDR3 runs to 14 residues. For the CDR3, the DNA is TGTGCCAGCTCACCTGGGACAGTTGGAAACACCATATATTTT. It specifies CASSPGTVGNTIYF.

This chain links TRBV5-4 with TRBJ2-3, with no clear D. CDR3 size: 11 residues. Deletions cut 2 bases from V and 2 bases from J, with 0 bases between. Germline V gives CDR1 SGHNT, CDR2 YYREEE (reference sequence). The CDR3, as DNA: TGTGCCAGCAGCTTCACAGATACGCAGTATTTT. Its protein is CASSFTDTQYF.

The genes are TRBV4-2 and TRBJ1-2; 7 bases line up with TRBD1. The CDR3 runs to 18 residues. The V segment lost 0 bases and the J segment 0 bases; nucleotides outside the gene matches: 10. CDR1 is LGHNA and CDR2 is YNFKEQ in the germline V gene. The CDR3 DNA reads as TGTGCCAGCAGCCAAGATTTGACAGGGTACCGTTCTAACTATGGCTACACCTTC. Translation gives CASSQDLTGYRSNYGYTF.

This chain connects TRBV6-4 to TRBJ2-2; D is ambiguous. The V gene's germline CDR1 is MRHNA and CDR2 SNTAGT. The ends were cut back, 4 bases at V and 1 base at J, with 7 bases in the middle. CDR3 length: 14 residues. CDR3 loop: CASSADWNTGELFF. The CDR3 DNA follows: TGTGCCAGCAGTGCCGACTGGAACACCGGGGAGCTGTTTTTT.

The rearrangement links TRBV7-2 to TRBJ2-2; 9 bases are shared with TRBD2. V gave up 1 base and J gave up 4 bases; unmatched junction bases: 1. This CDR3 has 15 residues. Per germline, CDR1 SGHTA and CDR2 FQGNSA. The CDR3 region has the DNA TGTGCCAGCAGCTTAGGACTAGCGGTCACCGGGGAGCTGTTTTTT. Translated, it gives CASSLGLAVTGELFF.

The V gene is TRBV5-4, the J gene TRBJ1-2; maybe TRBD1 (5 bases). In germline, CDR1 is SGHNT, CDR2 YYREEE (reference sequence). This CDR3 is 17 amino acids long. Trimming took 5 bases from V and 2 from J, leaving 22 bases between them. As DNA, the CDR3 is TGTGCCAGCAGGCACCATCAGGTCAGGGCGCTCAACTATGGCTACACCTTC. Amino acid sequence: CASRHHQVRALNYGYTF. The full variable domain, rest sourced from reference TRBV5-4 and TRBJ1-2, is ETGVTQSPTHLIKTRGQQVTLRCSSQSGHNTVSWYQQALGQGPQFIFQYYREEENGRGNFPPRFSGLQFPNYSSELNVNALELDDSALYLCASRHHQVRALNYGYTFGSGTRLTVV.

V is TRBV4-1 and J is TRBJ1-4, with D perhaps TRBD1 (6 bases). This CDR3 spans 14 amino acids. V was clipped by 4 bases and J by 7 bases, with 13 bases between them. Germline CDR1 is MGHRA and CDR2 is YSYEKL. As DNA, the CDR3 is TGCGCCAGCAGCCCCCAGGGGTTCGGTGAAAAACTGTTTTTT. It encodes CASSPQGFGEKLFF.

The chain is built from TRBV25-1 and TRBJ2-7, with 8 bases fitting TRBD1. Germline-derived CDR1 and CDR2 are MGHDK and SYGVNS. CDR3 size: 13 residues. Germline trimming cut 8 bases from V and 6 bases from J; bases unmatched to any gene: 9. This CDR3 is CASRGQGWVEQYF. The DNA for the CDR3 is TGTGCCAGCCGCGGACAGGGATGGGTCGAGCAGTACTTC.

The rearrangement links TRBV5-4 to TRBJ2-6; D is uncertain. The V gene's germline CDR1 is SGHNT and CDR2 YYREEE (reference sequence). The V end lost 0 bases, the J end lost 0 bases, and 7 bases lay between the germline ends. This CDR3 comprises 16 residues. The CDR3 DNA is TGTGCCAGCAGCTTGGGGCAGACCTCTGGGGCCAACGTCCTGACTTTC. Protein product: CASSLGQTSGANVLTF.

The chain is built from TRBV27 and TRBJ2-1, with 10 bases aligning to TRBD2. The CDR3 sequence is 16 residues long. Trimming cost V 4 bases and J 4 bases; bases outside gene matches: 7. Germline lookup yields CDR1 MNHEY and CDR2 SMNVEV (reference sequence). As DNA, the CDR3 is TGTGCCAGCAGTTCCCCTCTAGCGGGGGTATACAATGAGCAGTTCTTC. Its translation is CASSSPLAGVYNEQFF.

In its sample, this clone was seen a few times. The rearrangement links TRBV5-1 to TRBJ2-2, with 7 bases that match TRBD1. Germline-derived CDR1 and CDR2 are SGHRS and YFSETQ. The CDR3 runs to 15 residues. The junction had 8 bases not matched to a gene; V was cut back by 6 bases and J by 3 bases. CDR3 coding DNA: TGCGCCAGCAAACCCCCCCAGGGGGACACCGGGGAGCTGTTTTTT. It yields the protein CASKPPQGDTGELFF. The entire variable domain, with the rest obtained from reference TRBV5-1 and TRBJ2-2, is as follows: KAGVTQTPRYLIKTRGQQVTLSCSPISGHRSVSWYQQTPGQGLQFLFEYFSETQRNKGNFPGRFSGRQFSNSRSEMNVSTLELGDSALYLCASKPPQGDTGELFFGEGSRLTVL.

The chain links TRBV5-1 to TRBJ1-1; D ambiguous. The germline V and J ends were trimmed by 4 bases and 6 bases, with 13 bases remaining between them. From germline, CDR1 is SGHRS and CDR2 YFSETQ. The CDR3 length is 13 residues. The DNA of the CDR3 is TGCGCCAGCAGCCATGACCCAGAGGCTGAAGCTTTCTTT. This sequence encodes CASSHDPEAEAFF.

This clone was observed a handful of times. The chain joins TRBV18 to TRBJ2-7; 8 bases fit TRBD1. Per the germline V gene, CDR1 is KGHSH and CDR2 is LQKENI. This CDR3 region has 16 residues. J was trimmed by 5 bases and V by 2 bases; bases with no gene match: 11. The CDR3 nucleotides are TGTGCCAGCTCACCAGTATCGGAGAGGACAGGGAACGAGCAGTACTTC. This codes for CASSPVSERTGNEQYF.

V usage is TRBV6-1 and J usage is TRBJ2-2; D is ambiguous. V was pared by 10 bases and J by 6 bases, with 9 bases between. The CDR3 has 11 amino acids. The germline CDR1 and CDR2 sequences are MNHNS and SASEGT. The CDR3 DNA reads as TGTGCCACACGGCACCCCGGGGAGCTGTTTTTT. Encoded protein: CATRHPGELFF.

V and J are TRBV15 and TRBJ1-6; no clear D gene. V was clipped by 0 bases and J by 8 bases, with 8 bases between them. This CDR3 spans 14 amino acids. Looked up from germline, CDR1 is LNHNV and CDR2 is YYDKDF (reference sequence). The CDR3 loop reads CATSRDRTYSPLHF. The CDR3 DNA reads TGTGCCACCAGCAGAGATCGGACGTATTCACCCCTCCACTTT.

The chain joins TRBV7-7 to TRBJ2-2; D gene ambiguous. There are 15 residues in the CDR3. Germline values: CDR1 SSHAT, CDR2 FNYEAQ (reference sequence). Trimming shortened V by 5 bases and J by 2 bases, and 12 bases separated the two germline ends. The chain's CDR3 is CASSQGAPNTGELFF. The CDR3 DNA reads as TGTGCCAGCAGCCAAGGCGCGCCCAACACCGGGGAGCTGTTTTTT.

This chain uses TRBV11-2 with TRBJ1-1; 7 bases are a match to TRBD1. Germline loops: CDR1 SGHAT, CDR2 FQNNGV. The V segment lost 1 base and the J segment 0 bases; nucleotides outside the gene matches: 5. The CDR3 covers 16 residues. The CDR3 DNA reads TGTGCCAGCAGCTTAGGGACAGGAAACATGAACACTGAAGCTTTCTTT. Its protein product is CASSLGTGNMNTEAFF.

V gene TRBV18 combines with J gene TRBJ2-4, with 12 bases that match TRBD2. This CDR3 spans 14 amino acids. Germline V gene lookup returns CDR1 KGHSH and CDR2 LQKENI. V was clipped by 3 bases and J by 10 bases; unmatched bases: 4. The CDR3 DNA sequence: TGTGCCAGCTCACCCGGGACTAGCGGGTTGATTCAGTACTTC. This encodes CASSPGTSGLIQYF.